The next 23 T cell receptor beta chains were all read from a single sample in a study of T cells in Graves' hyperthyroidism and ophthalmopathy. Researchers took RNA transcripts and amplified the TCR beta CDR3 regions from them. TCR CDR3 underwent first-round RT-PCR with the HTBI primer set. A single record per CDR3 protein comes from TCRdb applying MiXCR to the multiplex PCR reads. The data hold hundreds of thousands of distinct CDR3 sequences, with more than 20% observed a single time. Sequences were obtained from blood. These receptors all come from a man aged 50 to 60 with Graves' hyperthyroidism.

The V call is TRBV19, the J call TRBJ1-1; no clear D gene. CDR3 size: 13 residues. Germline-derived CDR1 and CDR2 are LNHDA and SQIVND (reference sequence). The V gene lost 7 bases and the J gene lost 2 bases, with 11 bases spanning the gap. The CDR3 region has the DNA TGTGCCAGTACCTACAAAGCCAACACTGAAGCTTTCTTT. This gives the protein CASTYKANTEAFF.

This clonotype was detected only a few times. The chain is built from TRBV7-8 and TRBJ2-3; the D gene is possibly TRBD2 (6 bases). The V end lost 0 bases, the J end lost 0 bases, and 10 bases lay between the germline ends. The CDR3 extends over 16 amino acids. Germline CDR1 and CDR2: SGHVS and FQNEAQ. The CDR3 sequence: CASSLATGESTDTQYF. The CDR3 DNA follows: TGTGCCAGCAGCTTAGCGACGGGAGAGAGCACAGATACGCAGTATTTT.

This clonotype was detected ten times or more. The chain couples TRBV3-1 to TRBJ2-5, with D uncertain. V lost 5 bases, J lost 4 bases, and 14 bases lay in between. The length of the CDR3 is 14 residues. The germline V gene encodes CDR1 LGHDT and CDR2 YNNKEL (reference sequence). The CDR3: CASSDIRVGETQYF. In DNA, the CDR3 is TGTGCCAGCAGCGACATTAGGGTGGGAGAGACCCAGTACTTC.

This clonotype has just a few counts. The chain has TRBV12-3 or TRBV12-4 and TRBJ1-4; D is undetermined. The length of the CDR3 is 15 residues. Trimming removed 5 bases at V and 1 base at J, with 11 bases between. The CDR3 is CASSAPGGTNEKLFF. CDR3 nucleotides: TGTGCCAGCAGTGCCCCGGGAGGAACTAATGAAAAACTGTTTTTT.

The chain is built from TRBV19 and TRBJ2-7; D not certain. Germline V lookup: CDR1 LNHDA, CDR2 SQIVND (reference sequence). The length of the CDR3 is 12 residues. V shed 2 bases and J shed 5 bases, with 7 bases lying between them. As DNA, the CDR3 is TGTGCCAGTAGTATAACCGGACACGAGCAGTACTTC. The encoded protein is CASSITGHEQYF.

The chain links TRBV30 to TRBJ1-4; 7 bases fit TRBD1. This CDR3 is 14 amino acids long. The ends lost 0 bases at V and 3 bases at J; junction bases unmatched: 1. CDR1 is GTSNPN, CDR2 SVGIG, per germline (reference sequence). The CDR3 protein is CAWSVQGSNEKLFF. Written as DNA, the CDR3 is TGTGCCTGGAGTGTACAGGGGTCTAATGAAAAACTGTTTTTT.

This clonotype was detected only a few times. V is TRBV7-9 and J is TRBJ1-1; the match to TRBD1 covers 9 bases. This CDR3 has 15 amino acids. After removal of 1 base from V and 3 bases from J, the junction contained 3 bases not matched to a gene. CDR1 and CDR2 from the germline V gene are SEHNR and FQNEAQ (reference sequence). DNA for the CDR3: TGTGCCAGCAGCTTAGTCCGGGACAGGGACACTGAAGCTTTCTTT. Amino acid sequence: CASSLVRDRDTEAFF. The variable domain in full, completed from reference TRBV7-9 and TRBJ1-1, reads DTGVSQNPRHKITKRGQNVTFRCDPISEHNRLYWYRQTLGQGPEFLTYFQNEAQLEKSRLLSDRFSAERPKGSFSTLEIQRTEQGDSAMYLCASSLVRDRDTEAFFGQGTRLTVV.

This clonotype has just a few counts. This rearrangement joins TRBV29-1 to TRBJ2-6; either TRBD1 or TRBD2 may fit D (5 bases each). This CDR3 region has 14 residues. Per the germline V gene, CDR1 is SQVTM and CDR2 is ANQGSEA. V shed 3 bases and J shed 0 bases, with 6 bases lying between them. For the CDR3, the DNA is TGCAGCGTTGACGGGGCCTCTGGGGCCAACGTCCTGACTTTC. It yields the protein CSVDGASGANVLTF.

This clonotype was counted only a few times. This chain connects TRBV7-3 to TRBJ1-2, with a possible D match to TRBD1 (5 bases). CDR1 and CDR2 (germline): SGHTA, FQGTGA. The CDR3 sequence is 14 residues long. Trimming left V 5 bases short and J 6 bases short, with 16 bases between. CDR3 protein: CASSTGTTLDGYTF. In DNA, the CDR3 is TGTGCCAGCAGCACGGGGACGACGCTCGATGGCTACACCTTC.

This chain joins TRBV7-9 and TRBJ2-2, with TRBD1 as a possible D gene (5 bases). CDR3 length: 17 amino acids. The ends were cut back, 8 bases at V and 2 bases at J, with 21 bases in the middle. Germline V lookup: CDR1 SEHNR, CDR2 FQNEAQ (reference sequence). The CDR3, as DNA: TGTGCCAGCTTACACACCGCCAGCCAGGGAAACACCGGGGAGCTGTTTTTT. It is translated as CASLHTASQGNTGELFF.

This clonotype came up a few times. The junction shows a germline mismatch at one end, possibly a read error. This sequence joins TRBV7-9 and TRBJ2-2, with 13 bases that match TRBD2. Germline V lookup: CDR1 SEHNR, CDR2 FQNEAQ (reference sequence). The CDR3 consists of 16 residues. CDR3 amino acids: CVSSPGLAGVTGELFF. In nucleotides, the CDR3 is TGTGTCAGCAGCCCCGGACTAGCGGGAGTTACCGGGGAGCTGTTTTTT. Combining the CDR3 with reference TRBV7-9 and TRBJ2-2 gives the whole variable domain DTGVSQNPRHKITKRGQNVTFRCDPISEHNRLYWYRQTLGQGPEFLTYFQNEAQLEKSRLLSDRFSAERPKGSFSTLEIQRTEQGDSAMYLCVSSPGLAGVTGELFFGEGSRLTVL.

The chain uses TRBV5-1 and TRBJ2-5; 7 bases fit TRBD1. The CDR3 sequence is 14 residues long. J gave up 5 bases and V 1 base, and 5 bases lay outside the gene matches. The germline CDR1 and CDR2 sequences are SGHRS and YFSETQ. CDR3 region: CASSLTGDMETQYF. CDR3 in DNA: TGCGCCAGCAGCTTGACAGGGGACATGGAGACCCAGTACTTC.

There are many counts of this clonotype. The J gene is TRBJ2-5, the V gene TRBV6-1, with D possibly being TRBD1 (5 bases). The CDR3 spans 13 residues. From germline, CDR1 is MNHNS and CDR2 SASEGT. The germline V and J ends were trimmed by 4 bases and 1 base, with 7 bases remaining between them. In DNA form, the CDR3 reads TGTGCCAGCAGTGGGACACCCCAAGAGACCCAGTACTTC. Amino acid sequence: CASSGTPQETQYF.

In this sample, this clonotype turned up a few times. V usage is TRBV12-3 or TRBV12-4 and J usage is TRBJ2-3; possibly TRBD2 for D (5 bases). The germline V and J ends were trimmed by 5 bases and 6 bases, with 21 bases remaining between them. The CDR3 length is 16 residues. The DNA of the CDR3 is TGTGCCAGCAGTCCGGAACTAGGGAGACGGGCGGATACGCAGTATTTT. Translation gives CASSPELGRRADTQYF.

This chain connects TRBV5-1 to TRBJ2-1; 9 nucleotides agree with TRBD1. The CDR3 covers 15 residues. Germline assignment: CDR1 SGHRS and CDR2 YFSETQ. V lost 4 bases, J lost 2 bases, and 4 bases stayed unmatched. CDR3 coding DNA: TGCGCCAGCAGCCGGACAGGGGATACCTACAATGAGCAGTTCTTC. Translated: CASSRTGDTYNEQFF.

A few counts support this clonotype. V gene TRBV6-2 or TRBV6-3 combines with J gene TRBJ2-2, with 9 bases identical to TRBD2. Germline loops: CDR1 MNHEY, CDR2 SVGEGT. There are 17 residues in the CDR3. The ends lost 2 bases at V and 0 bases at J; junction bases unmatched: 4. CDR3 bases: TGTGCCAGCAGTTACAGCCTAGCGGGATCGAACACCGGGGAGCTGTTTTTT. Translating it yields CASSYSLAGSNTGELFF.

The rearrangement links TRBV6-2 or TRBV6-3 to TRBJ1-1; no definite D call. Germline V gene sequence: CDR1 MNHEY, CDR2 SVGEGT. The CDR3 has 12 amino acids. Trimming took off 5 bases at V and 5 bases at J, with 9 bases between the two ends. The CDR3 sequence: CASSERGTEAFF. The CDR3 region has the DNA TGTGCCAGCAGTGAACGAGGAACTGAAGCTTTCTTT.

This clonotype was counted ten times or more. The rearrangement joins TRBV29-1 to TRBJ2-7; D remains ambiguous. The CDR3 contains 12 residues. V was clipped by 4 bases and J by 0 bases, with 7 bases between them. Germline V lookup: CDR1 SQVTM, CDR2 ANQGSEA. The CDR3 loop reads CSVGQSSYEQYF. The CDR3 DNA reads TGCAGCGTTGGCCAGAGCTCCTACGAGCAGTACTTC.

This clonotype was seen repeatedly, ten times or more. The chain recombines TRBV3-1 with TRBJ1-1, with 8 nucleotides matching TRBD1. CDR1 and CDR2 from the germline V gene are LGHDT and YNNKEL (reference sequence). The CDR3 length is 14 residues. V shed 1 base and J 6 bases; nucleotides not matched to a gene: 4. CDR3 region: CASSQGQGMAEAFF. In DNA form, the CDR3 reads TGTGCCAGCAGCCAAGGACAGGGGATGGCTGAAGCTTTCTTT.

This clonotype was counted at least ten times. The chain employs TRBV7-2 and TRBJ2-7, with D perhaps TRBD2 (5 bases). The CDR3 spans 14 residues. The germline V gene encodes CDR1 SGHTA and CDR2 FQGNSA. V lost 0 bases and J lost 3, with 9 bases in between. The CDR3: CASSLAGEIYEQYF. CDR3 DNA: TGTGCCAGCAGCTTAGCGGGAGAGATCTACGAGCAGTACTTC.

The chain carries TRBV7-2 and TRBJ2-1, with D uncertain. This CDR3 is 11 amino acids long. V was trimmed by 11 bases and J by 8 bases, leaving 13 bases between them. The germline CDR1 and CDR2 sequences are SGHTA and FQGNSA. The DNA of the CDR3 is TGTGCCTGGGGTAAAGGGTATGAGCAGTTCTTC. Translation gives CAWGKGYEQFF.

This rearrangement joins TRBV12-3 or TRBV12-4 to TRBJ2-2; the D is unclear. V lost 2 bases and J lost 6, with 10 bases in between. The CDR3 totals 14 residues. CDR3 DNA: TGTGCCAGCAGTTTACTGGCGACGGCCGGGGAGCTGTTTTTT. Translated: CASSLLATAGELFF.

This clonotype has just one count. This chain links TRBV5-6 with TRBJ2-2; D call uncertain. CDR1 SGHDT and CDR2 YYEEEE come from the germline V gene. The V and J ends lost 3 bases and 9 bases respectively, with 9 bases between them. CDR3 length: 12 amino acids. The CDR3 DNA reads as TGTGCCAGCAGCTCGTTGAGCCGGGAGCTGTTTTTT. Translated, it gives CASSSLSRELFF.